Listed here are 25 T cell receptor beta chains from one sample, sequenced in a study of neurological immune-mediated disorders. TCRdb used MiXCR to reprocess the 5' RACE reads, holding one entry per CDR3 protein. The data show 50,000 or so distinct CDR3 sequences, less than 4.5% seen once. Sequencing input: PBMCs. Every receptor here comes from a man aged 25-45 years with multiple sclerosis.

This clonotype was picked up many times. One end of the junction is discordant with germline, which a read error may explain. V usage is TRBV7-3 and J usage is TRBJ2-3; TRBD2 agrees at 9 bases. CDR1 SGHTA and CDR2 FQGTGA come from the germline V gene. The CDR3 length is 17 residues. The CDR3 sequence is CASSLTGASGGTDTQYF. The CDR3 nucleotides read TGTGCCAGCAGCCTAACTGGGGCTAGCGGGGGCACAGATACGCAGTATTTT.

In its sample, this clonotype was seen many times. This chain joins TRBV28 and TRBJ1-1; D gene unclear. The CDR3 contains 12 residues. Germline CDR1 and CDR2: MDHEN and SYDVKM. As DNA, the CDR3 is TGTGCTTGTGTTGCGTGGAACACTGAAGCTTTCTTT. This gives the protein CACVAWNTEAFF.

This clonotype was observed many times. This rearrangement joins TRBV29-1 to TRBJ2-1, with TRBD2 matching over 10 bases. With 3 bases clipped from V and 7 bases from J, the junction kept 3 bases outside the gene matches. This CDR3 contains 13 residues. CDR1 SQVTM and CDR2 ANQGSEA come from the germline V gene. CDR3 loop: CSVEGLALNEQFF. The DNA for the CDR3 is TGCAGCGTTGAGGGACTAGCGCTGAATGAGCAGTTCTTC.

Many counts were recorded for this clonotype. This sequence joins TRBV15 and TRBJ2-6; 7 bases align to TRBD1. This CDR3 has 16 amino acids. Unmatched junction bases numbered 6, after V lost 3 bases and J lost 4 bases. Germline values: CDR1 LNHNV, CDR2 YYDKDF (reference sequence). CDR3 sequence (DNA): TGTGCCACCAGCAGGGACAGGCCAGGAGGGGCCAACGTCCTGACTTTC. This gives the protein CATSRDRPGGANVLTF.

This clonotype was counted many times. The rearrangement links TRBV5-1 to TRBJ1-1; 7 bases align to TRBD1. The CDR3 loop spans 16 amino acids. Trimming removed 2 bases from V and 0 bases from J; junction bases left unmatched: 7. CDR1 and CDR2 (germline): SGHRS, YFSETQ. This CDR3 is CASSFRGQRVNTEAFF. DNA of the CDR3: TGCGCCAGCAGCTTCCGGGGACAGAGAGTGAACACTGAAGCTTTCTTT.

Ten or more counts support this clonotype. The chain uses TRBV3-1 and TRBJ2-7; a possible D gene is TRBD2 (6 bases). The V end lost 8 bases, the J end lost 6 bases, and 8 bases lay between the germline ends. Looked up from germline, CDR1 is LGHDT and CDR2 is YNNKEL (reference sequence). The CDR3 totals 10 residues. CDR3 loop: CASGGSEQYF. As DNA, the CDR3 is TGTGCCAGCGGAGGGAGCGAGCAGTACTTC.

This clonotype was observed many times. The rearrangement uses TRBV20-1 and TRBJ2-7; 8 nucleotides agree with TRBD1. From germline, CDR1 is DFQATT and CDR2 SNEGSKA (reference sequence). The CDR3 is 15 amino acids. The V and J ends lost 0 bases and 2 bases, in that order; junction bases with no gene match: 6. The chain's CDR3 is CSARDPPTGAYEQYF. For the CDR3, the DNA is TGCAGTGCTAGAGATCCTCCGACAGGGGCCTACGAGCAGTACTTC.

This clonotype was detected many times. The genes are TRBV7-8 and TRBJ1-1; TRBD1 might be the D (5 bases). Trimming left V 1 base short and J 8 bases short, with 11 bases between. The CDR3 is 13 residues long. The germline gives CDR1 SGHVS, CDR2 FQNEAQ. CDR3 sequence (DNA): TGTGCCAGCAGCTTAGATAAGGGGAGGGAAGCTTTCTTT. It yields the protein CASSLDKGREAFF.

This clonotype was detected ten times or more. The rearrangement links TRBV12-3 or TRBV12-4 to TRBJ1-3; tentative D call: TRBD1 (5 bases). The germline V and J ends were trimmed by 3 bases and 1 base, with 7 bases remaining between them. This CDR3 has 14 residues. CDR3 DNA sequence: TGTGCCAGCAGTTTCCAGGGATCTGGAAACACCATATATTTT. This encodes CASSFQGSGNTIYF.

The chain has TRBV9 and TRBJ2-7, with 12 bases fitting TRBD1. The germline V gene has CDR1 SGDLS and CDR2 YYNGEE. V gave up 0 bases and J gave up 7 bases; unmatched junction bases: 5. The CDR3 sequence is 15 residues long. DNA for the CDR3: TGTGCCAGCAGCGTAGCCGGGACAGGGGGCGGAGAGCAGTACTTC. It encodes CASSVAGTGGGEQYF.

This clonotype was found many times. The V and J genes are TRBV5-1 and TRBJ2-2; D uncertain. Germline V gene data show CDR1 as SGHRS and CDR2 as YFSETQ. With 2 bases removed from V and 2 bases from J, the gap between germline ends came to 13 bases. The CDR3 spans 16 residues. The CDR3 DNA follows: TGCGCCAGCAGCTTAAATTTGGGGTACAACACCGGGGAGCTGTTTTTT. This encodes CASSLNLGYNTGELFF.

In its sample, this clonotype was seen many times. The CDR3 protein is CASSLAGTGVGSPLHF. CDR3 nucleotides: TGTGCCAGCAGCTTGGCGGGGACAGGGGTGGGCTCACCCCTCCACTTT. V gene TRBV7-2 combines with J gene TRBJ1-6, with 10 bases matching TRBD1. Germline CDR1 SGHTA, CDR2 FQGNSA. This CDR3 has 16 residues. V was pared by 3 bases and J by 10 bases, with 9 bases of the junction left unmatched.

This clonotype was observed at least ten times. The V call is TRBV6-1, the J call TRBJ2-5; D call uncertain. Per the germline V gene, CDR1 is MNHNS and CDR2 is SASEGT. V lost 0 bases and J 4 bases, leaving 9 bases between the germline ends. CDR3 length: 14 residues. The CDR3 sequence is CASSEAPVAETQYF. CDR3 DNA sequence: TGTGCCAGCAGTGAAGCGCCTGTTGCAGAGACCCAGTACTTC.

This clonotype was detected many times. The genes are TRBV6-5 and TRBJ1-4; TRBD1 matches 9 bases. CDR1 MNHEY and CDR2 SVGAGI come from the germline V gene. The CDR3 is 16 residues long. J gave up 6 bases and V 0 bases, and 5 bases lay outside the gene matches. CDR3 in amino acids: CASSYSWTGADEKLFF. The CDR3 DNA sequence: TGTGCCAGCAGTTACTCGTGGACAGGGGCGGATGAAAAACTGTTTTTT.

In its sample, this clonotype was seen many times. This sequence joins TRBV20-1 and TRBJ1-1; D is unclear. The germline gives CDR1 DFQATT, CDR2 SNEGSKA (reference sequence). V gave up 5 bases and J gave up 1 base, with 5 bases separating them. This CDR3 has 11 residues. The CDR3 DNA sequence: TGCAGTGCTGACGGGAACACTGAAGCTTTCTTT. Amino acid sequence: CSADGNTEAFF.

This clonotype showed up many times. V gene TRBV28 combines with J gene TRBJ2-7; D is unclear. This CDR3 has 15 amino acids. Trimming left V 0 bases short and J 0 bases short, with 9 bases between. Germline loops: CDR1 MDHEN, CDR2 SYDVKM. In DNA, the CDR3 is TGTGCCAGCAGTTTATGGCCAGGAAACTCCTACGAGCAGTACTTC. Encoded protein: CASSLWPGNSYEQYF.

In this sample, this clonotype turned up many times. The rearrangement uses TRBV4-1 and TRBJ1-1; 7 nucleotides match TRBD1. CDR1 is MGHRA and CDR2 is YSYEKL in the germline V gene. This CDR3 has 16 residues. V shed 1 base and J 0 bases; nucleotides not matched to a gene: 5. The DNA for the CDR3 is TGCGCCAGCAGCCAAGGGAAAGGGGGCGTGAACACTGAAGCTTTCTTT. Translating gives CASSQGKGGVNTEAFF.

This clonotype was recorded many times. The chain carries TRBV5-1 and TRBJ2-3; D remains ambiguous. This CDR3 contains 16 residues. In germline, CDR1 is SGHRS, CDR2 YFSETQ. V gave up 0 bases and J gave up 1 base, with 12 bases separating them. The CDR3 DNA reads as TGCGCCAGCAGCTTGGCAGGCAGGTCCGGCACAGATACGCAGTATTTT. Amino acid sequence: CASSLAGRSGTDTQYF.

The table lists this clonotype with many counts. The CDR3 spells CATSDLPPLGQGPSGANVLTF. DNA of the CDR3: TGTGCCACCAGTGATTTGCCCCCCTTGGGACAGGGCCCCTCTGGGGCCAACGTCCTGACTTTC. This chain connects TRBV24-1 to TRBJ2-6; the match to TRBD1 covers 9 bases. V dropped 0 bases and J dropped 0; count of bases not matched to a gene: 11. CDR3 size: 21 residues. Per germline, CDR1 KGHDR and CDR2 SFDVKD.

This clonotype was seen at least ten times. The chain links TRBV20-1 to TRBJ1-5; D is ambiguous. V was shortened by 4 bases and J by 0 bases, with 7 bases between the two germline ends. The germline V gene encodes CDR1 DFQATT and CDR2 SNEGSKA (reference sequence). The length of the CDR3 is 13 residues. This CDR3 is CSAIRDSNQPQHF. In DNA form, the CDR3 reads TGCAGTGCTATAAGAGATAGCAATCAGCCCCAGCATTTT.

This clonotype was seen at least ten times. The chain combines TRBV5-1 with TRBJ1-1; possible D gene TRBD1, 6 bases. V lost 2 bases and J 6 bases, leaving 17 bases between the germline ends. The CDR3 has 15 residues. From germline, CDR1 is SGHRS and CDR2 YFSETQ. The CDR3 sequence is CASSLIWGRRAEAFF. CDR3 bases: TGCGCCAGCAGCTTAATCTGGGGGCGTCGGGCTGAAGCTTTCTTT.

This clonotype was seen ten or more times. The rearrangement uses TRBV15 and TRBJ2-5; TRBD1 is a possible D gene (5 bases). The CDR3 has 13 amino acids. Trimming took off 1 base at V and 5 bases at J, with 8 bases between the two ends. Germline CDR1 LNHNV, CDR2 YYDKDF (reference sequence). CDR3 sequence: CATSRGTSETQYF. CDR3 in DNA: TGTGCCACCAGCAGAGGGACATCGGAGACCCAGTACTTC.

This clonotype showed up many times. J is TRBJ2-2 and V is TRBV20-1, with D perhaps assigned TRBD1 or TRBD2 (5 bases each). Germline V gives CDR1 DFQATT, CDR2 SNEGSKA (reference sequence). Trimming pared 7 bases from V and 5 bases from J, leaving 26 bases between. CDR3 length: 17 residues. The CDR3, as DNA: TGCAGTGTGTCCGGGACGCAAAAGCACCAGGGTACCGGGGAGCTGTTTTTT. It yields the protein CSVSGTQKHQGTGELFF.

In this sample, this clonotype turned up many times. The V gene is TRBV7-9, the J gene TRBJ2-7; TRBD2 matches 10 bases. After removal of 5 bases from V and 3 bases from J, the junction contained 4 bases not matched to a gene. CDR1 SEHNR and CDR2 FQNEAQ come from the germline V gene (reference sequence). The CDR3 contains 14 residues. CDR3 DNA: TGTGCCAGCAGCCTTTCTAGCGGGGGCTACGAGCAGTACTTC. It specifies CASSLSSGGYEQYF.

At least ten counts were recorded for this clonotype. The chain combines TRBV27 with TRBJ1-1; tentative D call: TRBD1 (5 bases). The germline V gene encodes CDR1 MNHEY and CDR2 SMNVEV (reference sequence). Between the trimmed V and J ends, which lost 6 bases and 4 bases, there was a span of 15 bases. This CDR3 comprises 14 residues. The CDR3 sequence: CASRLDRVSTEAFF. CDR3 sequence (DNA): TGTGCCAGCAGACTCGACAGAGTTTCCACTGAAGCTTTCTTT.